This TCR beta chain stems from a study of blood T cell repertoires in COVID-19. This clone was seen only a few times. The CDR3 runs 15 residues. Germline V gene sequence: CDR1 SGHRS, CDR2 YFSETQ. With 4 bases clipped from V and 8 bases from J, the junction kept 14 bases outside the gene matches. The assay was immunoSEQ multiplex PCR, and TCRdb's table has in-frame clones only and misses some. The sample has about 300,000 clones; nearly 90% are singletons. The origin of this receptor is a woman aged 45-60 years who had been exposed to COVID-19. This chain uses TRBV5-1 with TRBJ1-2; 7 positions match TRBD1. Sequences were obtained from PBMCs or T cells enriched from blood (not recorded which). This CDR3 is CASSGERQGREGYTF. In DNA form, the CDR3 reads TGCGCCAGCAGCGGAGAAAGACAGGGCCGAGAAGGCTACACCTTC.